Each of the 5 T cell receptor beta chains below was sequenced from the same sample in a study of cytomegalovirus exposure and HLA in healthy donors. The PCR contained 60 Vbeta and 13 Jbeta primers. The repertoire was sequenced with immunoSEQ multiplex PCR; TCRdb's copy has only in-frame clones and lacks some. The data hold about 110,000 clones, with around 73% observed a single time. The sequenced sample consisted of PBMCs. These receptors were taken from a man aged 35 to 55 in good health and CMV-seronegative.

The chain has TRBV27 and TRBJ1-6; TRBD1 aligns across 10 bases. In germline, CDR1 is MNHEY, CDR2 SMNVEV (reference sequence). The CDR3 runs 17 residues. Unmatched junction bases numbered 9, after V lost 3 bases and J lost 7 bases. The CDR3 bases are TGTGCCAGCAGTTTCGGGACAGGGGTTTTCGTAAATTCACCCCTCCACTTT. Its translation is CASSFGTGVFVNSPLHF.

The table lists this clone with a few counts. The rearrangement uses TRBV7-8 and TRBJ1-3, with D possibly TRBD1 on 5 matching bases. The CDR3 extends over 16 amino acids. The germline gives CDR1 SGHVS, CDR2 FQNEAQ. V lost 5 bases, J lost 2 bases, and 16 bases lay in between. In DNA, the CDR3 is TGTGCCAGCAGCCTAAGCAGGGAAATCACTGGAAACACCATATATTTT. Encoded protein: CASSLSREITGNTIYF.

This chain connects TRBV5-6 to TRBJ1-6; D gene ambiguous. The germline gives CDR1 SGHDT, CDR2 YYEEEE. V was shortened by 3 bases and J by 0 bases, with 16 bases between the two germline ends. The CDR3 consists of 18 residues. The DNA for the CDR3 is TGTGCCAGCAGCTCCGACGTGCGGGCCAGCTCCTATAATTCACCCCTCCACTTT. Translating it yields CASSSDVRASSYNSPLHF.

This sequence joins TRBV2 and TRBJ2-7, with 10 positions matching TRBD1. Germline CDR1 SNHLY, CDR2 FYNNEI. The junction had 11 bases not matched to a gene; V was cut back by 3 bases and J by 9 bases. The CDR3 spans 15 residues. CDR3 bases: TGTGCCAGCAGTGACACGACAGGGGGCGGGGTACGGCAGTACTTC. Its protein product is CASSDTTGGGVRQYF.

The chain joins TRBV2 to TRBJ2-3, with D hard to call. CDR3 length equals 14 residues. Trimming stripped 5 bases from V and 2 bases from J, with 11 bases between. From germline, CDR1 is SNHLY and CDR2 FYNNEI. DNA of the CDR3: TGTGCCAGCAGTAGCGTATCCACCACAGATACGCAGTATTTT. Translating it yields CASSSVSTTDTQYF.